This TCR beta chain was documented in a study of shared clonotypes between healthy human individuals. Points from the study as a whole: The expectation was that sequencing depth would affect clonotype sharing among donors.

Together with CD45RO+ cells, CCR7-negative CD45RA+ TemRA cells were included in CD8 memory. To note about this clone: What it binds is not known.

The CDR3 length is 15 residues. Germline V lookup: CDR1 LNHDA, CDR2 SQIVND (reference sequence). V gave up 5 bases and J gave up 1 base, with 14 bases separating them. Repertoires were generated with immunoSEQ multiplex PCR, while TCRdb's copy carries only in-frame clones and drops some. The sample carries hundreds of thousands of clones, about 97% recorded once. The chain is built from TRBV19 and TRBJ1-1, with D possibly TRBD1 on 6 matching bases. Sequenced: memory CD8+ T cells sorted from blood. Subset denoted: CD45RO+ cells pooled with CCR7-negative TemRA cells. This receptor was taken from a man aged 25 to 45 in good health. The CDR3, as DNA: TGTGCCAGTAGTTATCGGACAGTCTCGAACACTGAAGCTTTCTTT. Translating gives CASSYRTVSNTEAFF. Complete variable domain (other parts from reference TRBV19 and TRBJ1-1): DGGITQSPKYLFRKEGQNVTLSCEQNLNHDAMYWYRQDPGQGLRLIYYSQIVNDFQKGDIAEGYSVSREKKESFPLTVTSAQKNPTAFYLCASSYRTVSNTEAFFGQGTRLTVV.